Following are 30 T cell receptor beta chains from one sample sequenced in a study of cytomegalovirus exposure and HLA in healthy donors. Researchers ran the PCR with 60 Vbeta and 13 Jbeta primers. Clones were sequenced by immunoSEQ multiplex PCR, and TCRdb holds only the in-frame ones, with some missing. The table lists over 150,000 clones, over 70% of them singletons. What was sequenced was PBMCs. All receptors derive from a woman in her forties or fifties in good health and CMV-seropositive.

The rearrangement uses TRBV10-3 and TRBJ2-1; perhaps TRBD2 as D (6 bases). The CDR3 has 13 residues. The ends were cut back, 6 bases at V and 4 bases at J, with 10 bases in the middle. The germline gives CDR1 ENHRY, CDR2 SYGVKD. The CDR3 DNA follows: TGTGCCATCAGCACGGGGGTGTACAATGAGCAGTTCTTC. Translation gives CAISTGVYNEQFF.

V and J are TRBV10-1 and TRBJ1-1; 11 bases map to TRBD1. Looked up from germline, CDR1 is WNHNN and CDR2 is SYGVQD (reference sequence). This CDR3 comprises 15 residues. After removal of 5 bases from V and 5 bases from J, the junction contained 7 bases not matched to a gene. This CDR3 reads CASSLRTGGETEAFF. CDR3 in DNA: TGCGCCAGCAGTCTAAGGACAGGGGGCGAAACTGAAGCTTTCTTT.

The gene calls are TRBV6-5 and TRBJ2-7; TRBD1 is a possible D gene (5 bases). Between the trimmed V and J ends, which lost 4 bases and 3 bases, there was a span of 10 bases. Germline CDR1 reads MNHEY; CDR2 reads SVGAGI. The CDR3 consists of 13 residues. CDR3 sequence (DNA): TGTGCCAGCAGTTCGGACACACGCTACGAGCAGTACTTC. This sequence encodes CASSSDTRYEQYF.

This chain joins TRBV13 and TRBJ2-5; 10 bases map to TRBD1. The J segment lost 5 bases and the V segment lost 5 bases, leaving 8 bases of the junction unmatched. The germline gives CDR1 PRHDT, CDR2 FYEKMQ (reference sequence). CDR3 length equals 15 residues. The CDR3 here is CASSPQTGGEETQYF. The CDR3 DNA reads TGTGCCAGCAGCCCCCAGACAGGGGGCGAGGAGACCCAGTACTTC.

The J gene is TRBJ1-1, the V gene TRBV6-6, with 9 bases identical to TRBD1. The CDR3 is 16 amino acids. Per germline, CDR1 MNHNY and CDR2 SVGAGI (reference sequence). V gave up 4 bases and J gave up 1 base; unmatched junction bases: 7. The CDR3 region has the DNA TGTGCCAGCAGTTCCGCACAGGGGGCGCCGAACACTGAAGCTTTCTTT. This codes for CASSSAQGAPNTEAFF.

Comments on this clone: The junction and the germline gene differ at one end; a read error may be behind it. The CDR3: CASSQDLGLAGGTKNSQYF. In nucleotides, the CDR3 is TGCGCCAGCAGCCAAGATTTAGGACTAGCGGGAGGAACCAAAAACAGTCAGTACTTC. The chain links TRBV4-3 to TRBJ2-4; 14 bases are shared with TRBD2. This CDR3 spans 19 amino acids. Per germline, CDR1 LGHNA and CDR2 YSLEER.

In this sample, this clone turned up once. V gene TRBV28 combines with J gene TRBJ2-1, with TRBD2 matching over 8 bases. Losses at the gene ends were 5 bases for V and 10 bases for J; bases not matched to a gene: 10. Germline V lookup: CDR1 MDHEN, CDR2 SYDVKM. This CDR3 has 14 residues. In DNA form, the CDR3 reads TGTGCCAGCAGTCCGGGCGGGAGGATAGGGGAGCAGTTCTTC. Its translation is CASSPGGRIGEQFF.

The CDR3 nucleotides are TGTGCCAGCAGTGACGGACTAGATCTCCGAAGGCGGGAGCAGTACTTC. Its translation: CASSDGLDLRRREQYF. V and J are TRBV25-1 and TRBJ2-7, with TRBD2 matching over 7 bases. This CDR3 is 16 amino acids long. CDR1 is MGHDK, CDR2 SYGVNS, per germline. With V trimmed by 3 bases and J by 7 bases, 15 bases remained unmatched.

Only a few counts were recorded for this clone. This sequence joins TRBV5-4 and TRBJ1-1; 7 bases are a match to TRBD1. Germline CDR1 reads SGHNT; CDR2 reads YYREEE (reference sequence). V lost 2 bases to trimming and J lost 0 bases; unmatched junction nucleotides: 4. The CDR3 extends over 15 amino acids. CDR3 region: CASSFFDRVNTEAFF. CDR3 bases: TGTGCCAGCAGCTTTTTCGACAGGGTGAACACTGAAGCTTTCTTT.

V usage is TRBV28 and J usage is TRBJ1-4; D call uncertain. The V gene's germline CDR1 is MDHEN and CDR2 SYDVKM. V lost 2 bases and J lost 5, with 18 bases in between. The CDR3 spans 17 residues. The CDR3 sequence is CASSLIPSHSSNEKLFF. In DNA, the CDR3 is TGTGCCAGCAGTTTAATACCCTCGCACAGCTCAAATGAAAAACTGTTTTTT.

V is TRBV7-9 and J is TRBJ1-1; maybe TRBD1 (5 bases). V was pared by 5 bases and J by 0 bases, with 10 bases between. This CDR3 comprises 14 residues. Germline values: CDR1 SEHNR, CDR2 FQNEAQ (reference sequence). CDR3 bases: TGTGCCAGCAGCGCGTCGACAGTGAACACTGAAGCTTTCTTT. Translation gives CASSASTVNTEAFF.

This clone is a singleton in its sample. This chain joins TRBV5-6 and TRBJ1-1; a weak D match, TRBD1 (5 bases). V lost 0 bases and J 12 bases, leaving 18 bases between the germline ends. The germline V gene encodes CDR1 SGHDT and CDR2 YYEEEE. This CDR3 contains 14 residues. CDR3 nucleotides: TGTGCCAGCAGCTTGGGGCTCAGGGCCCTGCGGCCTTTCTTT. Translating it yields CASSLGLRALRPFF.

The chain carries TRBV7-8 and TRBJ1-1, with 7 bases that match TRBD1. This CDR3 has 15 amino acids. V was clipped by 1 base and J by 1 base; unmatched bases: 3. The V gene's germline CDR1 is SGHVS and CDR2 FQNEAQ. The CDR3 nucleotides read TGTGCCAGCAGCTTAGTGGGACAGCCGAACACTGAAGCTTTCTTT. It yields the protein CASSLVGQPNTEAFF.

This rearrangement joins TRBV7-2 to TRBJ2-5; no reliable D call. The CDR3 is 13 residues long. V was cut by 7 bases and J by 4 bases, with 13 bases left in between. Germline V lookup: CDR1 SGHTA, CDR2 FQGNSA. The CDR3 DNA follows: TGTGCCAGCACCGTAAGACTTACAGAGACCCAGTACTTC. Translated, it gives CASTVRLTETQYF.

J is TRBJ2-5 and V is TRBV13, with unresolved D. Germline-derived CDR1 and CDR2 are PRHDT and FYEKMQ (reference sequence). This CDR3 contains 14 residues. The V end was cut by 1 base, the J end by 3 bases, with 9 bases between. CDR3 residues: CASSLDLGEETQYF. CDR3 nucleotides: TGTGCCAGCAGCTTAGATCTAGGAGAAGAGACCCAGTACTTC.

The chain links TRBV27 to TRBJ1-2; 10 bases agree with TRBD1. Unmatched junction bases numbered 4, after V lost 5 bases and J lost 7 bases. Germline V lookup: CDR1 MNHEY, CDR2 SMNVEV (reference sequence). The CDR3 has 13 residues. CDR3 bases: TGTGCCAGCAGTGCAGACAGGGGGCTTGGCTACACCTTC. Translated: CASSADRGLGYTF.

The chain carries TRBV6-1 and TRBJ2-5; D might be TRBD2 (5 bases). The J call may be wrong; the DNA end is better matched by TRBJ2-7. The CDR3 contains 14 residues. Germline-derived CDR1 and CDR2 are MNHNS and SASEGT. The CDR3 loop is CASEELGSSYEQYF. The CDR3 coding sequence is TGTGCCAGCGAGGAACTAGGCAGCTCCTACGAGCAGTACTTC.

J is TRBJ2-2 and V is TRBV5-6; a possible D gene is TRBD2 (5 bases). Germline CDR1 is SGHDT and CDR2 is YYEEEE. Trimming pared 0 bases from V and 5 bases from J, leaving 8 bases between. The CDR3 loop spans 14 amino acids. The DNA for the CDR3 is TGTGCCAGCAGCTTGGATGGAGGTACCGGGGAGCTGTTTTTT. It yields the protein CASSLDGGTGELFF.

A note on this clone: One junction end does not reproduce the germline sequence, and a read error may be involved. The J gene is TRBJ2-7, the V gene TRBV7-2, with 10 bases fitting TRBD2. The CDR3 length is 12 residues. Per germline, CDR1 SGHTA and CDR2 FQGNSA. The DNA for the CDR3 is TGTGCCAGCAGCTTCCCGGGACTAGCGAGTTTCTTC. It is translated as CASSFPGLASFF.

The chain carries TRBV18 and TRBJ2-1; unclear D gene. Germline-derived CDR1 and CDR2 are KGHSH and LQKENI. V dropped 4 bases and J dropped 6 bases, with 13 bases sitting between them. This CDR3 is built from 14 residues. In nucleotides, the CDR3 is TGTGCCAGCTCACTCGGTCTCACCGGCAATGAGCAGTTCTTC. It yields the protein CASSLGLTGNEQFF.

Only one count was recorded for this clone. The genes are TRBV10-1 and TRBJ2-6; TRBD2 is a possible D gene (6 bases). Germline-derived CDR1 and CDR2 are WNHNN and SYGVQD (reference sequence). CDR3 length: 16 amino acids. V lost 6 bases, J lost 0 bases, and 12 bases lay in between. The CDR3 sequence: CASRGTGSSGANVLTF. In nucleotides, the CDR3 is TGCGCCAGCAGGGGGACTGGGAGCTCTGGGGCCAACGTCCTGACTTTC.

The CDR3 DNA sequence: TGTGCCAGCAGCTCCCGACTAGCGGGAGTTGTCGATGAGCAGTTCTTC. Translating it yields CASSSRLAGVVDEQFF. The chain links TRBV7-2 to TRBJ2-1, with 12 bases aligning to TRBD2. V was pared by 4 bases and J by 8 bases, with 9 bases of the junction left unmatched. CDR1 and CDR2 from the germline V gene are SGHTA and FQGNSA. The CDR3 runs 16 residues.

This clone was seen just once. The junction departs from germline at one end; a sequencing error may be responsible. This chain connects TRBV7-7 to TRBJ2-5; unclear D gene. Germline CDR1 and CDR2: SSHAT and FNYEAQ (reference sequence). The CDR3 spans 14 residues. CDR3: CASSLVGLKETQYF. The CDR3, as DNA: TGTGCTAGCAGCTTAGTTGGCCTGAAAGAGACCCAGTACTTC. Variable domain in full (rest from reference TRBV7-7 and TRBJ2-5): GAGVSQSPRYKVTKRGQDVTLRCDPISSHATLYWYQQALGQGPEFLTYFNYEAQPDKSGLPSDRFSAERPEGSISTLTIQRTEQRDSAMYRCASSLVGLKETQYFGPGTRLLVL.

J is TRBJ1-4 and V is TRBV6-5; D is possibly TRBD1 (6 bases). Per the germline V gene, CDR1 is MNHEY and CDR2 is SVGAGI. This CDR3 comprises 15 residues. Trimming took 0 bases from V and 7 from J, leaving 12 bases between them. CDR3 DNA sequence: TGTGCCAGCAGTTACTCCCCCGACAGGTTTGAAAAACTGTTTTTT. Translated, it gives CASSYSPDRFEKLFF.

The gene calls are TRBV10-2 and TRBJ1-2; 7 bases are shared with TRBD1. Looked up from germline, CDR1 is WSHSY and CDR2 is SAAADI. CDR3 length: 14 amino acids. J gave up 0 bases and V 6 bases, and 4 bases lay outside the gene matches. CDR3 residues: CASRGTEANYGYTF. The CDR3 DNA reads TGCGCCAGCAGGGGGACAGAAGCTAACTATGGCTACACCTTC.

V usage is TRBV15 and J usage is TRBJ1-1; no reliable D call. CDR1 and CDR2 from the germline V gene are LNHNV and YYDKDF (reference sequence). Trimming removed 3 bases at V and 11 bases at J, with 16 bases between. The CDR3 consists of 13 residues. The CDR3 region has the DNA TGTGCCACCAGCAGGGAGATTCAGAGGGAGGCTTTCTTT. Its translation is CATSREIQREAFF. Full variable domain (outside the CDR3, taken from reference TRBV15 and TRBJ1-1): DAMVIQNPRYQVTQFGKPVTLSCSQTLNHNVMYWYQQKSSQAPKLLFHYYDKDFNNEADTPDNFQSRRPNTSFCFLDIRSPGLGDTAMYLCATSREIQREAFFGQGTRLTVV.

CDR3 nucleotide sequence: TGCGCCAGCAGCCAACGAGGGGGCCGGGTTAGCACAGATACGCAGTATTTT. Translation gives CASSQRGGRVSTDTQYF. The J gene is TRBJ2-3, the V gene TRBV4-3; 7 nucleotides line up with TRBD1. Germline CDR1 is LGHNA and CDR2 is YSLEER. V shed 2 bases and J 0 bases; nucleotides not matched to a gene: 8. CDR3 length equals 17 residues.

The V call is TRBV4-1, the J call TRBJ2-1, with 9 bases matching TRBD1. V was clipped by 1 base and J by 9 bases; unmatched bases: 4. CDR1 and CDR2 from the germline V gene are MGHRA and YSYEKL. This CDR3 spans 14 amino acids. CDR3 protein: CASSQGDRASEQFF. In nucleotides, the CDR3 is TGCGCCAGCAGCCAAGGGGACAGGGCCAGTGAGCAGTTCTTC.

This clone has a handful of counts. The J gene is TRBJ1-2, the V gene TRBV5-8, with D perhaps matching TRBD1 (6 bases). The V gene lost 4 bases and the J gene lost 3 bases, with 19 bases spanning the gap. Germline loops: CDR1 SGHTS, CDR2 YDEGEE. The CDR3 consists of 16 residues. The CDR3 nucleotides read TGTGCCAGCAGCCCTATGACCACAGGGTTTTACTATGGCTACACCTTC. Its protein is CASSPMTTGFYYGYTF.

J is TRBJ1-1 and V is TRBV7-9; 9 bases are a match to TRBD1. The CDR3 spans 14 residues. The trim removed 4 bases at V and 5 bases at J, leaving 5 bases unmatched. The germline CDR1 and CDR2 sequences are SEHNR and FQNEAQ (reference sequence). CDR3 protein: CASSSGQGWTEAFF. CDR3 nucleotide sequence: TGTGCCAGCAGCTCGGGACAGGGTTGGACTGAAGCTTTCTTT.